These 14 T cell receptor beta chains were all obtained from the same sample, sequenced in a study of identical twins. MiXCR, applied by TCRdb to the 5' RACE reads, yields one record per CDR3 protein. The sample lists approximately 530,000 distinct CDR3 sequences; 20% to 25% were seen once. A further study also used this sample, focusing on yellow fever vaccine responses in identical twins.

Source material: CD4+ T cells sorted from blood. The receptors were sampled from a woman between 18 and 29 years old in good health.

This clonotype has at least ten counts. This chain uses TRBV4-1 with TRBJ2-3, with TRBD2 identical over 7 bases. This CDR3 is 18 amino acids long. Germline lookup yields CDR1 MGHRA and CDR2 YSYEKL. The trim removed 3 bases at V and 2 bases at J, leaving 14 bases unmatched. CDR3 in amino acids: CASSQERASGLHTDTQYF. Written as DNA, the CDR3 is TGCGCCAGCAGCCAGGAACGTGCTAGCGGCTTACACACAGATACGCAGTATTTT.

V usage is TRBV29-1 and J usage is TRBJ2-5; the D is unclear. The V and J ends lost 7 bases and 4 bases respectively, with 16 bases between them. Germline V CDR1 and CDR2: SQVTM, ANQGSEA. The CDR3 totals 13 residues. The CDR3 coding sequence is TGCAGCGCGACTGGGGATTCAGGAGAGACCCAGTACTTC. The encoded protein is CSATGDSGETQYF.

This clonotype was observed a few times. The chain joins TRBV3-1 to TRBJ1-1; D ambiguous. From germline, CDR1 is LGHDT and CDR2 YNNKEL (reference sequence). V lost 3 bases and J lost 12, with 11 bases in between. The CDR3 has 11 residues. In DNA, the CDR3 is TGTGCCAGCAGCCAGTACGGGATCACTTTCTTT. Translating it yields CASSQYGITFF.

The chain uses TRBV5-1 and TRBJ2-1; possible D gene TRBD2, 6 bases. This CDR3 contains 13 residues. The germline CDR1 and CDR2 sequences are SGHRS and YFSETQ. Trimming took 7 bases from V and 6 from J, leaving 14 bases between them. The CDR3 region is CASRREPLNEQFF. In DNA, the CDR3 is TGCGCCAGCCGCCGGGAGCCCCTCAATGAGCAGTTCTTC.

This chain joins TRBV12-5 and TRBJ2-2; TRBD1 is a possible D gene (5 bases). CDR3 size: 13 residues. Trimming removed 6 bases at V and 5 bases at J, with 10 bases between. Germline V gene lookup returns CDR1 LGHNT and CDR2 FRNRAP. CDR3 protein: CASGRDSTGELFF. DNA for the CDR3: TGTGCTAGTGGGAGAGACAGTACCGGGGAGCTGTTTTTT.

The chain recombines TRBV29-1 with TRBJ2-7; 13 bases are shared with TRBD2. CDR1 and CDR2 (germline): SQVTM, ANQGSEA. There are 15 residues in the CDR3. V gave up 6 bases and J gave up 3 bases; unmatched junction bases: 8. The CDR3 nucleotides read TGCAGCGTCCAATCCGGGACTAGCGGGATCTACGAGCAGTACTTC. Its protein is CSVQSGTSGIYEQYF.

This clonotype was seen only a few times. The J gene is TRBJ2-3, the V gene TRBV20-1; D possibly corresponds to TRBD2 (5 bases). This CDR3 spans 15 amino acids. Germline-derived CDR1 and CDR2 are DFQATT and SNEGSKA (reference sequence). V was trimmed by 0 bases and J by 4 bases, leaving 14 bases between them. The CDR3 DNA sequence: TGCAGTGCTAGAGAGCCAGCTGGGAGATCAGATACGCAGTATTTT. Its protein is CSAREPAGRSDTQYF.

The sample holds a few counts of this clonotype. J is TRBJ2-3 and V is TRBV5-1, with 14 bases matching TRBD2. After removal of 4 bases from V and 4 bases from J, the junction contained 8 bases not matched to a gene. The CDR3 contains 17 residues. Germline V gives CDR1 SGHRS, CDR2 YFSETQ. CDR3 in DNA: TGCGCCAGCAGCGCTGGACTAGCGGGAGGTACGGCAGATACGCAGTATTTT. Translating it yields CASSAGLAGGTADTQYF.

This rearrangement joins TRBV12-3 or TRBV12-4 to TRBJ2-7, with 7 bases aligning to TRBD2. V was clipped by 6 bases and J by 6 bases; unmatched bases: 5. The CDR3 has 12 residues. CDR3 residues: CASRAGVGEQYF. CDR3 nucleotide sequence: TGTGCCAGCAGGGCGGGAGTAGGCGAGCAGTACTTC.

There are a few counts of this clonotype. The CDR3 loop reads CASRAGTDYNEQFF. In nucleotides, the CDR3 is TGCGCCAGCAGAGCAGGGACAGACTACAATGAGCAGTTCTTC. The rearrangement uses TRBV5-1 and TRBJ2-1; TRBD1 agrees at 7 bases. The CDR3 runs 14 residues. V lost 5 bases and J lost 3; bases outside the gene matches: 5. CDR1 and CDR2 from the germline V gene are SGHRS and YFSETQ.

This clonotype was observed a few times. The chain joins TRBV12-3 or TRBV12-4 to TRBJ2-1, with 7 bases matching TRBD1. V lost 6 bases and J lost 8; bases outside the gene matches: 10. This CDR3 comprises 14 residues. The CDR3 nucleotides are TGTGCCAGCAGACTCAGGGGGACGAATGATGAGCAGTTCTTC. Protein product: CASRLRGTNDEQFF.

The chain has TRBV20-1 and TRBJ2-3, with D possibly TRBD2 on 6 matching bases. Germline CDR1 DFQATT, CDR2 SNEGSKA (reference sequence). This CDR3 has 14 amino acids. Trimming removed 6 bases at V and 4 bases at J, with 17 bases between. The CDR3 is CSATPGGGADTQYF. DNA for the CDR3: TGCAGTGCCACACCGGGTGGCGGGGCAGATACGCAGTATTTT.

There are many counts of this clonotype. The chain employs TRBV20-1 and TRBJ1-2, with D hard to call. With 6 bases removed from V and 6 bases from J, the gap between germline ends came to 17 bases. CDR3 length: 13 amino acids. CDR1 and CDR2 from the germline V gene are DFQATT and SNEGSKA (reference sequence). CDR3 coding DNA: TGCAGTGCCAGCCAAAACCAGGCGGATGGCTACACCTTC. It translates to CSASQNQADGYTF.

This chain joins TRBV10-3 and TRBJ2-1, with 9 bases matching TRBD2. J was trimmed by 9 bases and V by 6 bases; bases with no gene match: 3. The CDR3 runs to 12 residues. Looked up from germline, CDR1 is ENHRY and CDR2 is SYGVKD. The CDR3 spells CAIRGTSSEQFF. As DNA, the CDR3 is TGTGCCATCAGAGGGACTAGCAGTGAGCAGTTCTTC.